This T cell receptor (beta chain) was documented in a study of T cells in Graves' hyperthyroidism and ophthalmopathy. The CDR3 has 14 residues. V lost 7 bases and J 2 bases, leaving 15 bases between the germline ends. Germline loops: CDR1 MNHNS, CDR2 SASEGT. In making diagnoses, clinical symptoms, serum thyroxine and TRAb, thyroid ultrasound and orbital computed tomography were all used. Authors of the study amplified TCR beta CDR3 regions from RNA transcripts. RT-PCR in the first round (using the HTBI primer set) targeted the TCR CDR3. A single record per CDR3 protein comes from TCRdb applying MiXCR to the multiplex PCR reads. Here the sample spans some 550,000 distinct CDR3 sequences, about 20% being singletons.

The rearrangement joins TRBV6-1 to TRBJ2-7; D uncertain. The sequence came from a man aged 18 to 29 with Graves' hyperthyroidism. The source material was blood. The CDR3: CASTPDGRTYEQYF. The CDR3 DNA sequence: TGTGCCAGCACCCCGGACGGCCGTACCTACGAGCAGTACTTC.